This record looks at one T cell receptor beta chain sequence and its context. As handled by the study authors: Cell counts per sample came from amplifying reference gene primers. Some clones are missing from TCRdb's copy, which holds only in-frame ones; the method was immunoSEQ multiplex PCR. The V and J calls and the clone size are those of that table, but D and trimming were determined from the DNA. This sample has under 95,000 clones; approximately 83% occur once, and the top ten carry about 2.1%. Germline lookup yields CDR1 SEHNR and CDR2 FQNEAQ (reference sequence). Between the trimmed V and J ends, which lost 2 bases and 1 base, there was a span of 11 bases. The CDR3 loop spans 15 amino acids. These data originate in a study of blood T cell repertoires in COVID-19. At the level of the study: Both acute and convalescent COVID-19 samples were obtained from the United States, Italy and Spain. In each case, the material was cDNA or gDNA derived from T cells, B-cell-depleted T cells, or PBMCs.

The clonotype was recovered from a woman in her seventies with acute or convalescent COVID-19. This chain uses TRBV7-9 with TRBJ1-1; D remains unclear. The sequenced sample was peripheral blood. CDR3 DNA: TGTGCCAGCAGCTTAAGCAATACGGGGAACACTGAAGCTTTCTTT. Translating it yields CASSLSNTGNTEAFF.